The 16 T cell receptor beta chains given below trace back to one sample, sequenced in a study of T cell clones after liver transplantation. The method was immunoSEQ multiplex PCR; TCRdb's version includes in-frame clones alone and lacks a portion of them. The sample includes tens of thousands of clones, 60% to 80% of them seen just once. Sequences were derived from CD4+ T cells from blood, sampled before liver transplant. These receptors were obtained from a human donor who received a liver transplant.

V gene TRBV4-1 combines with J gene TRBJ2-2; 13 nucleotides match TRBD2. The V gene's germline CDR1 is MGHRA and CDR2 YSYEKL. The CDR3 covers 18 residues. V shed 0 bases, J shed 4 bases, and the junction held 5 bases outside the gene matches. As DNA, the CDR3 is TGCGCCAGCAGCCAAGAAGGGACTAGCGGGGTCCCCACCGGGGAGCTGTTTTTT. This gives the protein CASSQEGTSGVPTGELFF.

The genes are TRBV18 and TRBJ1-1, with 8 bases matching TRBD1. The CDR3 loop spans 13 amino acids. Trimming cost V 5 bases and J 4 bases; bases outside gene matches: 3. The germline V gene has CDR1 KGHSH and CDR2 LQKENI. CDR3 bases: TGTGCCAGCTCATCTACAGGGGGCACTGAAGCTTTCTTT. Its protein is CASSSTGGTEAFF.

The chain carries TRBV28 and TRBJ1-2; D is unresolved. V was trimmed by 3 bases and J by 11 bases, leaving 13 bases between them. From germline, CDR1 is MDHEN and CDR2 SYDVKM. This CDR3 is built from 12 residues. DNA for the CDR3: TGTGCCAGCAGTTTCGGACTCCTGGCTTACACCTTC. Encoded protein: CASSFGLLAYTF.

Only a few counts were recorded for this clone. Compared with germline, one end of the junction differs, possibly owing to a read error. The chain joins TRBV7-7 to TRBJ2-1, with D tentatively TRBD1 (8 bases). CDR3 length equals 15 residues. Germline CDR1 and CDR2: SSHAT and FNYEAQ (reference sequence). As DNA, the CDR3 is TGTGCTAGCAGCTCCGGACAGGGAGGGCGCAATGAGCAGTTCTTC. Its protein is CASSSGQGGRNEQFF. The complete variable domain, with remaining parts taken from reference TRBV7-7 and TRBJ2-1, reads GAGVSQSPRYKVTKRGQDVTLRCDPISSHATLYWYQQALGQGPEFLTYFNYEAQPDKSGLPSDRFSAERPEGSISTLTIQRTEQRDSAMYRCASSSGQGGRNEQFFGPGTRLTVL.

This chain connects TRBV5-5 to TRBJ2-7, with D uncertain. This CDR3 has 14 amino acids. Germline lookup yields CDR1 SGHKS and CDR2 YYEKEE (reference sequence). The V gene lost 1 base and the J gene lost 0 bases, with 8 bases spanning the gap. The CDR3 nucleotides are TGTGCCAGCAGCTTGCTACAGACCTCCTACGAGCAGTACTTC. Translated: CASSLLQTSYEQYF.

J is TRBJ1-6 and V is TRBV27, with TRBD1 matching 7 bases. CDR1 is MNHEY, CDR2 SMNVEV, per germline (reference sequence). V shed 5 bases and J 8 bases; nucleotides not matched to a gene: 9. The CDR3 is 15 residues long. This chain's CDR3 is CASSRGQDSYSPLHF. The CDR3 coding sequence is TGTGCCAGCAGTAGAGGACAGGATTCTTATTCACCCCTCCACTTT.

The gene calls are TRBV7-2 and TRBJ2-5; 9 positions agree with TRBD2. The germline CDR1 and CDR2 sequences are SGHTA and FQGNSA. After removal of 1 base from V and 5 bases from J, the junction contained 11 bases not matched to a gene. CDR3 length: 17 residues. In nucleotides, the CDR3 is TGTGCCAGCAGCTTAGAAATTTCGCGGGGGGGCTGGGAGACCCAGTACTTC. Its protein product is CASSLEISRGGWETQYF.

This clone was detected a few times. V usage is TRBV27 and J usage is TRBJ2-2; 10 bases are shared with TRBD2. From germline, CDR1 is MNHEY and CDR2 SMNVEV (reference sequence). The CDR3 runs 16 residues. With V trimmed by 3 bases and J by 3 bases, 4 bases remained unmatched. The CDR3 nucleotides read TGTGCCAGCAGTTTTCAGCGGGGGGGGGACACCGGGGAGCTGTTTTTT. Amino acids: CASSFQRGGDTGELFF.

This clone was seen once. The genes are TRBV7-9 and TRBJ1-1; D is perhaps TRBD1 (5 bases). CDR3 length: 15 amino acids. The ends were cut back, 7 bases at V and 1 base at J, with 16 bases in the middle. The germline V gene encodes CDR1 SEHNR and CDR2 FQNEAQ (reference sequence). The CDR3 reads CASNPSFQGNTEAFF. The DNA of the CDR3 is TGTGCCAGCAACCCGTCCTTCCAGGGGAACACTGAAGCTTTCTTT.

The DNA for the CDR3 is TGTGCCAGCAGCTGGGGGGACTTTGAGAATTCACCCCTCCACTTT. Translated: CASSWGDFENSPLHF. The rearrangement uses TRBV7-9 and TRBJ1-6, with D possibly matching TRBD1 (5 bases). The CDR3 is 15 amino acids. Trimming took 4 bases from V and 7 from J, leaving 14 bases between them. Germline V gives CDR1 SEHNR, CDR2 FQNEAQ (reference sequence).

The chain recombines TRBV2 with TRBJ2-1, with D possibly matching TRBD1 (6 bases). The CDR3 runs 14 residues. Per germline, CDR1 SNHLY and CDR2 FYNNEI. Trimming removed 8 bases at V and 5 bases at J, with 16 bases between. CDR3 amino acids: CASETGTRNNEQFF. As DNA, the CDR3 is TGTGCCAGCGAAACCGGGACACGGAACAATGAGCAGTTCTTC. The entire variable domain, with the rest obtained from reference TRBV2 and TRBJ2-1, is as follows: EPEVTQTPSHQVTQMGQEVILRCVPISNHLYFYWYRQILGQKVEFLVSFYNNEISEKSEIFDDQFSVERPDGSNFTLKIRSTKLEDSAMYFCASETGTRNNEQFFGPGTRLTVL.

Comments on this clone: The sample holds other DNA sequences that translate to the same CDR3. J is TRBJ2-3 and V is TRBV5-1, with 8 nucleotides matching TRBD1. The CDR3 length is 15 residues. V trimming: 0 bases; J trimming: 1 base; junction bases outside the gene matches: 1. The germline gives CDR1 SGHRS, CDR2 YFSETQ. CDR3 residues: CASSLGRGRTDTQYF. The CDR3 DNA reads TGCGCCAGCAGCTTGGGCAGGGGGCGCACAGATACGCAGTATTTT.

By share, this clone ranks as medium-sized (0.01 to 0.1%). The chain uses TRBV6-6 and TRBJ1-1; D remains ambiguous. Between the trimmed V and J ends, which lost 0 bases and 0 bases, there was a span of 8 bases. CDR3 length: 15 amino acids. Germline lookup yields CDR1 MNHNY and CDR2 SVGAGI (reference sequence). The CDR3 here is CASSYSSGMNTEAFF. CDR3 DNA: TGTGCCAGCAGTTACTCGTCCGGTATGAACACTGAAGCTTTCTTT.

The chain employs TRBV6-6 and TRBJ2-1, with a tentative D call TRBD2 (5 bases). V shed 5 bases and J shed 8 bases, with 13 bases lying between them. There are 13 residues in the CDR3. Germline-derived CDR1 and CDR2 are MNHNY and SVGAGI (reference sequence). CDR3 protein: CASSALAGDEQFF. DNA for the CDR3: TGTGCCAGCAGTGCCTTGGCGGGCGATGAGCAGTTCTTC.

This clone was found once. J is TRBJ1-2 and V is TRBV10-3, with D possibly TRBD1 on 6 matching bases. Germline loops: CDR1 ENHRY, CDR2 SYGVKD. The CDR3 loop spans 14 amino acids. V lost 10 bases and J lost 1, with 16 bases in between. CDR3 in amino acids: CATNMQGRNYGYTF. CDR3 bases: TGTGCCACCAACATGCAGGGGCGTAACTATGGCTACACCTTC.

The genes are TRBV10-2 and TRBJ2-7; possibly TRBD1 for D (6 bases). The length of the CDR3 is 14 residues. Germline CDR1 and CDR2: WSHSY and SAAADI. Trimming removed 6 bases from V and 2 bases from J, with 14 bases in between. CDR3 nucleotides: TGCGCCAGCAGAACGGCAGGGGATGCCTACGAGCAGTACTTC. Amino acid sequence: CASRTAGDAYEQYF.